This T cell receptor (beta chain) came from a study of shared clonotypes between healthy human individuals. Sequencing used immunoSEQ multiplex PCR; TCRdb keeps in-frame clones, though not all of them. Of roughly 2.6 million clones in the sample, about 92% were seen once. V shed 7 bases and J shed 7 bases, with 23 bases lying between them. This CDR3 spans 15 amino acids. Germline V gene sequence: CDR1 SGHRS, CDR2 YFSETQ. The origin of this receptor is a young man in good health. The material sequenced was naive CD4+ T cells sorted from blood. Subset indicated: CD45RA+ positively selected. V usage is TRBV5-1 and J usage is TRBJ2-5, with D possibly matching TRBD2 (5 bases). The CDR3: CASGSGGSDGGTQYF. The CDR3 DNA is TGCGCCAGCGGATCGGGCGGTTCTGATGGAGGGACCCAGTACTTC.